This T cell receptor (beta chain) was documented in a study of PD-1 blockade in classical Hodgkin lymphoma. Overall study findings and caveats: Nothing has yet pinned down what causes the repertoire differences, possibly disease activity or prior therapy.

This CDR3 has 14 amino acids. Germline lookup yields CDR1 MNHEY and CDR2 SVGAGI. The V end lost 6 bases, the J end lost 2 bases, and 11 bases lay between the germline ends. As for this clone: The target antigen is unknown.

In every patient, relapse followed autologous stem cell transplantation, while exposure to brentuximab vedotin differed. Assay used: immunoSEQ multiplex PCR; TCRdb lists only in-frame clones, some missing. Among about 11,000 clones listed, 60% to 85% were seen once. Specimen: peripheral blood mononuclear cells (PBMCs), collected at baseline. The chain couples TRBV6-5 to TRBJ1-3; D may be TRBD1 (5 bases). The source of this sequence is a human donor with classical Hodgkin lymphoma. In DNA, the CDR3 is TGTGCCAGCAGCACCGTGGGGGCTGGAAACACCATATATTTT. Its translation: CASSTVGAGNTIYF.